This T cell receptor beta chain came from a study of CD8 T cells in ankylosing spondylitis. Study-level points and caveats: Apparently characteristic of ankylosing spondylitis blood was a TCR beta motif (under ten highly homologous variants). Reportedly, disease-linked clones are significantly enriched in ankylosing spondylitis patients' matched synovial fluid.

The table lists this clonotype with many counts. Its matching antigen is unknown. Quantitative 5'-RACE with molecular barcodes generated TCR beta libraries. From the 5' RACE reads, TCRdb called clonotypes with MiXCR, one entry per CDR3 protein. The sample carries more than 150,000 distinct CDR3 sequences, approximately 18% recorded once. The sample consisted of blood, either unsorted or a sorted T cell fraction (not recorded which). This TCR was recovered from a male donor aged 5-30 years with ankylosing spondylitis or in good health (not recorded which).

The CDR3 DNA follows: TGTGCCAGCAGCTTCTCTAGCGGGAGGGGGGCAGATACGCAGTATTTT. Amino acids: CASSFSSGRGADTQYF. The V gene is TRBV7-2, the J gene TRBJ2-3, with 12 bases lining up with TRBD2. Per the germline V gene, CDR1 is SGHTA and CDR2 is FQGNSA. The CDR3 loop spans 16 amino acids. V was pared by 3 bases and J by 4 bases, with 5 bases of the junction left unmatched.